The present T cell receptor beta chain was sequenced within a study of blood T cell repertoires in COVID-19. Across the whole study: T cells, B-cell-depleted T cells, or PBMCs supplied cDNA or gDNA.

CDR3 length: 12 amino acids. Looked up from germline, CDR1 is SQVTM and CDR2 is ANQGSEA. Losses at the gene ends were 7 bases for V and 7 bases for J; bases not matched to a gene: 9. The authors' processing: The assay estimated nucleated cells by amplifying reference gene primers. Profiling relied on immunoSEQ multiplex PCR, and the TCRdb table lists in-frame clones only, not all of them. That table furnishes V, J and clone size, whereas the DNA furnished D and trimming. The repertoire holds 150,000 or so clones, 70% to 90% seen once, with roughly 5% in the top ten. The sequencing sample was made of peripheral blood. The TCR was taken from a woman aged 50 to 60 with COVID-19, enrolled during active disease. The chain uses TRBV29-1 and TRBJ2-7, with 8 bases aligning to TRBD1. The CDR3 reads CSALDRVREQYF. For the CDR3, the DNA is TGCAGCGCCCTGGACAGGGTGCGGGAGCAGTACTTC.